This T cell receptor (beta chain) is drawn from a study of T cell responses to AZD1222 COVID-19 vaccine. This clone has just a few counts. The length of the CDR3 is 17 residues. The V segment lost 0 bases and the J segment 6 bases; nucleotides outside the gene matches: 6. Per the germline V gene, CDR1 is KGHSH and CDR2 is LQKENI. The method was immunoSEQ multiplex PCR; TCRdb's version includes in-frame clones alone and lacks a portion of them. The top ten hold roughly 3.5% of the sample, which has 95,000 or so clones, 70% to 90% seen once. The sample here was peripheral blood, taken on day 0 of AZD1222 vaccination. This TCR came from an adult in good health. This chain uses TRBV18 with TRBJ2-1; 12 bases match TRBD1. CDR3 nucleotide sequence: TGTGCCAGCTCACCACCGTCCGGGACAGGGGGCCTCAATGAGCAGTTCTTC. Its protein is CASSPPSGTGGLNEQFF.